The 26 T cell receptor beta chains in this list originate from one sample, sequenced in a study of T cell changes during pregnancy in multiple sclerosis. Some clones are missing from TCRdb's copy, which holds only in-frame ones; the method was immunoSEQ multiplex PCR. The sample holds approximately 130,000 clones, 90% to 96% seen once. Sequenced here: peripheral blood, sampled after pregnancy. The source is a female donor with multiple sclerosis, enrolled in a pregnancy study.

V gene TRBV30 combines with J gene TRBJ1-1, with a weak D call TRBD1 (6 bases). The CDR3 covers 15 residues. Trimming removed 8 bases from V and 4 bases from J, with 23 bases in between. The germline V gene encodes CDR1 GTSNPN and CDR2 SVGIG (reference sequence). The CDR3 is CALRRRGAQGTEAFF. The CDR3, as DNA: TGTGCCCTGAGAAGGCGGGGGGCTCAGGGCACTGAAGCTTTCTTT.

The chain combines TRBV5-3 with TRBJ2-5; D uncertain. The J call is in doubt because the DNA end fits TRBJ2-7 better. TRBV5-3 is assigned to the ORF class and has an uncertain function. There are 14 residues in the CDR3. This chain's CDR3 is CARSLAESSYEQYF. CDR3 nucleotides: TGTGCCAGAAGCTTGGCCGAAAGCTCCTACGAGCAGTACTTC.

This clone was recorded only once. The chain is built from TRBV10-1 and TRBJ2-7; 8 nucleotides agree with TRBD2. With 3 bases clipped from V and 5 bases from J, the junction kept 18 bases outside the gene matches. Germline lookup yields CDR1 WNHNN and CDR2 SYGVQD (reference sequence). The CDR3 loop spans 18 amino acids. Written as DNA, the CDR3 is TGCGCCAGCAGTGATTCTGGGAAGCGGGAGTTTAGTTGCGACGAGCAGTACTTC. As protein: CASSDSGKREFSCDEQYF.

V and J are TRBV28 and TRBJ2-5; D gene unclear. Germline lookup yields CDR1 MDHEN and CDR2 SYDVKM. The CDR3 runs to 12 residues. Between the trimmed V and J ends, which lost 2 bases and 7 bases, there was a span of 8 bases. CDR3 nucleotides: TGTGCCAGCAGTTTAGGTGGCGGGACCCAGTACTTC. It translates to CASSLGGGTQYF.

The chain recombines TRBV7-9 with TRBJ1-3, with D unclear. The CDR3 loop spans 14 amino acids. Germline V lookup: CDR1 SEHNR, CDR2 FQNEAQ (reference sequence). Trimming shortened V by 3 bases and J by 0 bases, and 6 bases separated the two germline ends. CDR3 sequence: CASSFSVSGNTIYF. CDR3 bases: TGTGCCAGCAGCTTCTCAGTCTCTGGAAACACCATATATTTT.

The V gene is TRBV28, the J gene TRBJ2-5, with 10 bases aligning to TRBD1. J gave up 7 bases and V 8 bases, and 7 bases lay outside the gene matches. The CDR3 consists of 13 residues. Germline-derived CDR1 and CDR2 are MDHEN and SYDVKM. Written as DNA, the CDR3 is TGTGCCAGCCGACAGGGGGCTATGGGGACCCAGTACTTC. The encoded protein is CASRQGAMGTQYF.

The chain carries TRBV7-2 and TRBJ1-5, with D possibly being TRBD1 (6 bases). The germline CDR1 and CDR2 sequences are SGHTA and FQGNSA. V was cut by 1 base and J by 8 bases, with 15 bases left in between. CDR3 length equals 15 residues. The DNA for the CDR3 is TGTGCCAGCAGCTTAGGCCAGGGGTCCACCGAGCCCCAGCATTTT. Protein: CASSLGQGSTEPQHF.

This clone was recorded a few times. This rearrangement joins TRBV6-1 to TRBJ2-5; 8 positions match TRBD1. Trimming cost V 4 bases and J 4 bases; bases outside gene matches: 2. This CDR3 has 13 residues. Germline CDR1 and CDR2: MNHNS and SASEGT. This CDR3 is CASSGGQVETQYF. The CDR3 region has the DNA TGTGCCAGCAGTGGGGGACAGGTAGAGACCCAGTACTTC.

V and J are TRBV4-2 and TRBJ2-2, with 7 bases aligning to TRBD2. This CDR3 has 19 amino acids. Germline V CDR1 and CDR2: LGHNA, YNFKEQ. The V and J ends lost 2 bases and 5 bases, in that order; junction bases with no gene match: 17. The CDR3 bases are TGTGCCAGCAGCCAACTCTTTCGGGGAGGGCTTACGGGGACCGGGGAGCTGTTTTTT. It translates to CASSQLFRGGLTGTGELFF.

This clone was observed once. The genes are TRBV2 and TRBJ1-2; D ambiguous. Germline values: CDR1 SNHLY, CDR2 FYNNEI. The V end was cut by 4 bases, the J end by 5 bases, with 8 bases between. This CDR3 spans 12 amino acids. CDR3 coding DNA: TGTGCCAGCAGTGCAGGCTCTTATGGCTACACCTTC. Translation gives CASSAGSYGYTF.

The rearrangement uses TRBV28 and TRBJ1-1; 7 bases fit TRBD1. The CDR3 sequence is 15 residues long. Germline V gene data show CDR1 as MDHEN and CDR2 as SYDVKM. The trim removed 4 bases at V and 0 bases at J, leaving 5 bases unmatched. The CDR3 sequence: CASSSLDRMNTEAFF. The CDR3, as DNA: TGTGCCAGCAGTTCCCTGGACAGGATGAACACTGAAGCTTTCTTT.

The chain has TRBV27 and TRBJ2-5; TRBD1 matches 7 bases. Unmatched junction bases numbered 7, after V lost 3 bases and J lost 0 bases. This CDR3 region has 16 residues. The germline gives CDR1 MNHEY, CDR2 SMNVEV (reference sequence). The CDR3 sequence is CASSFLTGQYQETQYF. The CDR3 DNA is TGTGCCAGCAGTTTTTTGACAGGGCAGTACCAAGAGACCCAGTACTTC.

The CDR3, as DNA: TGTGCCAGCTTACCGGGGGGCAATGAGCAGTTCTTC. Encoded protein: CASLPGGNEQFF. The chain combines TRBV18 with TRBJ2-1; 7 bases are a match to TRBD2. CDR1 KGHSH and CDR2 LQKENI come from the germline V gene. The V gene end was trimmed by 7 bases and the J gene end by 6 bases; junction bases not matched to a gene: 3. This CDR3 contains 12 residues.

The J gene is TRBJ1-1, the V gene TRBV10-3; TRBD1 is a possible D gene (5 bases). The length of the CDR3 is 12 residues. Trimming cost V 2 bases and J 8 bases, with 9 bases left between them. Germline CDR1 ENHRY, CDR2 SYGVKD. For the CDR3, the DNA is TGTGCCATCAGTGAGCCCAAGGGGGAAGCTTTCTTT. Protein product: CAISEPKGEAFF.

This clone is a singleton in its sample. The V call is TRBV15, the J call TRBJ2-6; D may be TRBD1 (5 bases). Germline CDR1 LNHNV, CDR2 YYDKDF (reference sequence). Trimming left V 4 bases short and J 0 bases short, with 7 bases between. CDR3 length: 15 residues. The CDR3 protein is CATSTDSSGANVLTF. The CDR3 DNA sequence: TGTGCCACCAGCACCGACAGCTCTGGGGCCAACGTCCTGACTTTC.

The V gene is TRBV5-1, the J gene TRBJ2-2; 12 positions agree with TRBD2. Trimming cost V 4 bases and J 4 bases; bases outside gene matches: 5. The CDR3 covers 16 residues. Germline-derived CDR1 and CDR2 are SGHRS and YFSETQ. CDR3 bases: TGCGCCAGCAGCGTTACTAGCGGGAGGCGCACCGGGGAGCTGTTTTTT. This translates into CASSVTSGRRTGELFF.

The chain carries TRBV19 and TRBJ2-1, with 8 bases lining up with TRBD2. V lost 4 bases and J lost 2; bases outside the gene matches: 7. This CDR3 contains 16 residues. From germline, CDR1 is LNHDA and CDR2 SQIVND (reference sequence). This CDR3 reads CASSTPQGLAYNEQFF. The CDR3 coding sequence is TGTGCCAGTAGTACACCTCAGGGACTAGCCTACAATGAGCAGTTCTTC.

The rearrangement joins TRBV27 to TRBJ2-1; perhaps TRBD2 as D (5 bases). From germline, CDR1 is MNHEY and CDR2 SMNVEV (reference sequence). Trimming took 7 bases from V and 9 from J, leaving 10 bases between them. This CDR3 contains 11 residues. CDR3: CASTIRGEQFF. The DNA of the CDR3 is TGTGCCAGCACTATTCGGGGTGAGCAGTTCTTC.

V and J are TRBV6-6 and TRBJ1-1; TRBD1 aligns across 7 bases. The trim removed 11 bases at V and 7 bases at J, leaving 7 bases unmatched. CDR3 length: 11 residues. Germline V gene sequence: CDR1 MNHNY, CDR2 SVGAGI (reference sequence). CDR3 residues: CAGQTGSEAFF. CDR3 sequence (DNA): TGTGCCGGTCAGACAGGGAGTGAAGCTTTCTTT.

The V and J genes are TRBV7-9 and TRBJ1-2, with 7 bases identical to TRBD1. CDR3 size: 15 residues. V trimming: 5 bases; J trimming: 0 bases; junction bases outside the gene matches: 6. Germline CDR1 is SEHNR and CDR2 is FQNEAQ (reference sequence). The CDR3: CASSLEGASNYGYTF. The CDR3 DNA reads TGTGCCAGCAGCCTAGAGGGGGCGTCTAACTATGGCTACACCTTC.

The CDR3 spells CSVDAGDDSGNTIYF. The CDR3 DNA reads as TGCAGCGTTGATGCGGGCGACGACTCTGGAAACACCATATATTTT. This chain links TRBV29-1 with TRBJ1-3; D unresolved. This CDR3 spans 15 amino acids. The V gene lost 3 bases and the J gene lost 0 bases, with 12 bases spanning the gap. Germline CDR1 reads SQVTM; CDR2 reads ANQGSEA.

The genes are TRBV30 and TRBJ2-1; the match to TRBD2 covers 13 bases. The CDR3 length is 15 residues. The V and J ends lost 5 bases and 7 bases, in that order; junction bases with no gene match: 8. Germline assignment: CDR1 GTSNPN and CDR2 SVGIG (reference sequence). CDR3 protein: CAWEIGLAGANEQFF. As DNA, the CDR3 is TGTGCCTGGGAAATCGGACTAGCGGGAGCAAATGAGCAGTTCTTC. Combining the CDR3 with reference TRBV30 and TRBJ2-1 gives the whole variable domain SQTIHQWPATLVQPVGSPLSLECTVEGTSNPNLYWYRQAAGRGLQLLFYSVGIGQISSEVPQNLSASRPQDRQFILSSKKLLLSDSGFYLCAWEIGLAGANEQFFGPGTRLTVL.

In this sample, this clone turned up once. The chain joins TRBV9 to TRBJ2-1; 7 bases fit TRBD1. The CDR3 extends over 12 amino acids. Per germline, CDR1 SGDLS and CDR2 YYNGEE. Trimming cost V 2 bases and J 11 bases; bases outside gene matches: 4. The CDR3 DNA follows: TGTGCCAGCAGCGTTGACAGGGTAAAGCAGTTCTTC. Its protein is CASSVDRVKQFF.

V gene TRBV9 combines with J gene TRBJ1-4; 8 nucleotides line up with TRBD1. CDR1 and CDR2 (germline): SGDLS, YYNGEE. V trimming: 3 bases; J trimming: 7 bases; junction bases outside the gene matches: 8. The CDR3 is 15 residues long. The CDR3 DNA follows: TGTGCCAGCAGCGCCGATCAGGGGGCAGGTGAAAAACTGTTTTTT. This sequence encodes CASSADQGAGEKLFF.

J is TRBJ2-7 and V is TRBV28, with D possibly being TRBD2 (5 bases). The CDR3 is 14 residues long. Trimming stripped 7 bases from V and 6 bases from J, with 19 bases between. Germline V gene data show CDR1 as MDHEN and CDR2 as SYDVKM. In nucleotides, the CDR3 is TGTGCCAGCACCGGAGCGGCCAGGCTGGCCGAGCAGTACTTC. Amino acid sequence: CASTGAARLAEQYF.

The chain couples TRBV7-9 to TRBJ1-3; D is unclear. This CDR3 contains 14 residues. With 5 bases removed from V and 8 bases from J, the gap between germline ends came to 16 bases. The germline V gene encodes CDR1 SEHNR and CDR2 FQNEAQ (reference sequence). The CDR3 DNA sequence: TGTGCCAGCAGCCCAGAGGACTTTGTATACACCATATATTTT. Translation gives CASSPEDFVYTIYF.